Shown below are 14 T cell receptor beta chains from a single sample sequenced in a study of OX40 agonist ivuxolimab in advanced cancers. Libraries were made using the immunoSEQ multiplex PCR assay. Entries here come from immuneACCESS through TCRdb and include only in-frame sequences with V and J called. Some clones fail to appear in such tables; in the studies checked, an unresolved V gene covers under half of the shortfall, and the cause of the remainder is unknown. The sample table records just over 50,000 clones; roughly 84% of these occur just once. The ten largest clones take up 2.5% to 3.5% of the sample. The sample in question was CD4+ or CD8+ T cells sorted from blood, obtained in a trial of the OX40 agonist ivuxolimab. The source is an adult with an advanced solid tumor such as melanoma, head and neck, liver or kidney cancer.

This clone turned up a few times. As DNA, the CDR3 is TGCGCCAGCAGCTTGGTTATGGGTTTGAACAATGAGCAGTTCTTC. This encodes CASSLVMGLNNEQFF. This chain connects TRBV5-1 to TRBJ2-1; no firm D call. CDR3 size: 15 residues. Germline V CDR1 and CDR2: SGHRS, YFSETQ. Trimming removed 0 bases from V and 5 bases from J, with 12 bases in between.

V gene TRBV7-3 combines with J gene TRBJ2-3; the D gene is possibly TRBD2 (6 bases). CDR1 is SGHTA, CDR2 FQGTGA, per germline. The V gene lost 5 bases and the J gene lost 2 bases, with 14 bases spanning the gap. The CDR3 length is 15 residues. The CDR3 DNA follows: TGTGCCAGCAGCCAGGTGGCGGGGCCCACAGATACGCAGTATTTT. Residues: CASSQVAGPTDTQYF.

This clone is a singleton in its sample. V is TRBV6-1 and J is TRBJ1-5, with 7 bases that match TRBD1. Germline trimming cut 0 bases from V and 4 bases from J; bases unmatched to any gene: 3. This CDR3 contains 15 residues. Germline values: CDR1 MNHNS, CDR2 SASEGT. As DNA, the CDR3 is TGTGCCAGCAGTGAAGCGCCAGGGGGTAATCAGCCCCAGCATTTT. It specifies CASSEAPGGNQPQHF.

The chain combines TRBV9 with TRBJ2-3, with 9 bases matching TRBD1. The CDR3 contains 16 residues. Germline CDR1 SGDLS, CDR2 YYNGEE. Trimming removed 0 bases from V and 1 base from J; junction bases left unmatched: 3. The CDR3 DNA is TGTGCCAGCAGCGTAGCTGGGACAGGGCGCACAGATACGCAGTATTTT. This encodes CASSVAGTGRTDTQYF.

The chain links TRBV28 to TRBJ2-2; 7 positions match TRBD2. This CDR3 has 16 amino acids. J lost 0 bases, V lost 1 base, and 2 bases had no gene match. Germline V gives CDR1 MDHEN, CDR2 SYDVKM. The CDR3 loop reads CASSLSGGANTGELFF. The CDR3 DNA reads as TGTGCCAGCAGTTTATCGGGGGGAGCGAACACCGGGGAGCTGTTTTTT. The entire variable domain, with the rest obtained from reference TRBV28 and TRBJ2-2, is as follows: DVKVTQSSRYLVKRTGEKVFLECVQDMDHENMFWYRQDPGLGLRLIYFSYDVKMKEKGDIPEGYSVSREKKERFSLILESASTNQTSMYLCASSLSGGANTGELFFGEGSRLTVL.

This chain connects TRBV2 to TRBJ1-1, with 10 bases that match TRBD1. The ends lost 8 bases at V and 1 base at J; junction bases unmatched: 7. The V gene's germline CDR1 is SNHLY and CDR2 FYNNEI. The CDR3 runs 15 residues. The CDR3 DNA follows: TGTGCCAGCCTAAGAGGGACAGGGGCGAACACTGAAGCTTTCTTT. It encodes CASLRGTGANTEAFF.

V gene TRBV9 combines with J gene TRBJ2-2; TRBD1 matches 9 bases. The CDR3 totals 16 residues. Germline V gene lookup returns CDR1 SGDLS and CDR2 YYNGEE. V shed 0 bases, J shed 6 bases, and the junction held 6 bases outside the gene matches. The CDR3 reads CASSVVPTGGSGELFF. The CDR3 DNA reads TGTGCCAGCAGCGTAGTCCCCACAGGGGGCTCCGGGGAGCTGTTTTTT.

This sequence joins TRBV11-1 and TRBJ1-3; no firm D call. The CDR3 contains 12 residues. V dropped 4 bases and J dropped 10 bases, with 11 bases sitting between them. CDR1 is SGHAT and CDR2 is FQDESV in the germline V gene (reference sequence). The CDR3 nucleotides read TGTGCCAGCAGCTCTTCTCCTGGAACCATATATTTT. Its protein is CASSSSPGTIYF.

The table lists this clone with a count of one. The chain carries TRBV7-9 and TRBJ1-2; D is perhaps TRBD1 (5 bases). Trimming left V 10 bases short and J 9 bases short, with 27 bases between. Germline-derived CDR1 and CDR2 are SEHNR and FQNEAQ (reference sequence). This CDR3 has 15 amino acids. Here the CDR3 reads CAIPLLVGVALSYTF. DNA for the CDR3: TGTGCCATTCCCCTCCTCGTGGGGGTCGCCCTGAGCTACACCTTC.

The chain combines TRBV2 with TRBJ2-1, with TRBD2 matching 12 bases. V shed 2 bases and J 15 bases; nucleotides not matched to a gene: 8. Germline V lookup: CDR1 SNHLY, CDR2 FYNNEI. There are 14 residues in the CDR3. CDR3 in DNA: TGTGCCAGCAGTGAACCTAGCGGGGGGGCCGCACGGTTCTTC. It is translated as CASSEPSGGAARFF.

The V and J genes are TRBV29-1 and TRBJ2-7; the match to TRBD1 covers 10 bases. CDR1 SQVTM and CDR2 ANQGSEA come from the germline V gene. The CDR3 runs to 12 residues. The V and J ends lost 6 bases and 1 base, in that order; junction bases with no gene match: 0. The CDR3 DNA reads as TGCAGCGTGGGACAGGGGTCCTACGAGCAGTACTTC. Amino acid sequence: CSVGQGSYEQYF.

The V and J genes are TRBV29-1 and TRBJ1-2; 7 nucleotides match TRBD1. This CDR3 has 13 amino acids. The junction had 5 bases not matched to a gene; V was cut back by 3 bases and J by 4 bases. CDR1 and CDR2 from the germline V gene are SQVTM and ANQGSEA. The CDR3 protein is CSVDGAGGYGYTF. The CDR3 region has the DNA TGCAGCGTTGACGGGGCAGGGGGCTATGGCTACACCTTC.

The CDR3 DNA reads as TGCGCCAGCAGCCAAACGGGGACAGGGACCACAGATACGCAGTATTTT. It specifies CASSQTGTGTTDTQYF. The gene calls are TRBV4-1 and TRBJ2-3, with 9 bases lining up with TRBD1. Losses at the gene ends were 2 bases for V and 2 bases for J; bases not matched to a gene: 5. The germline V gene has CDR1 MGHRA and CDR2 YSYEKL. The CDR3 runs 16 residues.

The CDR3 spells CASSFSDRATGNTIYF. CDR3 bases: TGTGCCAGCAGCTTCTCGGACAGGGCGACTGGAAACACCATATATTTT. The chain employs TRBV5-5 and TRBJ1-3, with TRBD1 matching 8 bases. V dropped 2 bases and J dropped 2; count of bases not matched to a gene: 6. Germline CDR1 and CDR2: SGHKS and YYEKEE (reference sequence). CDR3 length equals 16 residues.